The clone carrying this T cell receptor beta chain occurred many times. What it recognizes is unknown. The data were taken from a study of T-cell memory formation after mild COVID-19. General study findings and limits: Pre-infection memory contained some responding clones, which suggested that cross-reactive memory had joined. Contracting CD4+ clones sat mainly in CM and EM; CD8+ in EMRA.

V gave up 3 bases and J gave up 2 bases; unmatched junction bases: 5. The CDR3 is made up of 15 amino acids. Germline V gene data show CDR1 as SGHRS and CDR2 as YFSETQ. TCRdb redid the calling of the 5' RACE reads with MiXCR, one entry per CDR3 protein. The sample lists some 190,000 distinct CDR3 sequences, more than 15% occurring once. Sequences were obtained from PBMCs or a T cell subset sorted from them (not recorded which). The source of this sequence is an adult woman who had mild COVID-19 (a few samples of this study predate the infection). Cell type and time point are not known. This chain joins TRBV5-1 and TRBJ2-7; 10 nucleotides match TRBD2. The CDR3 nucleotides read TGCGCCAGCAGCTGGGGGACTAGCGAAACCTACGAGCAGTACTTC. Protein: CASSWGTSETYEQYF.